This T cell receptor beta chain was sequenced in a study of OX40 agonist ivuxolimab in advanced cancers. Sequencing was performed with immunoSEQ multiplex PCR; in TCRdb, only in-frame clones are kept and a portion is missing. The repertoire holds 80,000 or so clones, with 90% to 95% as singletons. Sequenced material: CD4+ or CD8+ T cells sorted from blood, taken in a trial of the OX40 agonist ivuxolimab. This receptor was identified in an adult with an advanced solid tumor such as melanoma, head and neck, liver or kidney cancer.

The CDR3 reads CASSWGPGLAGDSSYNEQFF. The CDR3 bases are TGCGCCAGCAGCTGGGGACCGGGACTAGCGGGAGACAGCTCCTACAATGAGCAGTTCTTC. The chain couples TRBV5-1 to TRBJ2-1, with 14 bases matching TRBD2. With V trimmed by 3 bases and J by 0 bases, 11 bases remained unmatched. The CDR3 consists of 20 residues. Germline V gene data show CDR1 as SGHRS and CDR2 as YFSETQ. Supplemented by reference TRBV5-1 and TRBJ2-1, the full variable domain reads KAGVTQTPRYLIKTRGQQVTLSCSPISGHRSVSWYQQTPGQGLQFLFEYFSETQRNKGNFPGRFSGRQFSNSRSEMNVSTLELGDSALYLCASSWGPGLAGDSSYNEQFFGPGTRLTVL.